The present T cell receptor beta chain was sequenced within a study of blood T cell repertoires in COVID-19. Study as a whole: COVID-19 samples collected from the United States, Italy and Spain covered acute and convalescent phases. The analysed material was cDNA or gDNA that came from T cells, B-cell-depleted T cells, or PBMCs.

Seattle's enrolled individuals joined amid active infection and were then monitored longitudinally. In the original workflow: Reference gene primer amplification gave estimated nucleated cell counts. The protocol was immunoSEQ multiplex PCR, while the TCRdb copy is restricted to in-frame clones and leaves out a portion. The DNA gave D and trimming, while V, J and clone size come from that table. The sample contains 120,000 or so clones, around 91% of which appear only once. The source material was peripheral blood. This TCR was recovered from a woman aged 60-70 years with COVID-19, enrolled during active disease.

The CDR3 region is CASSSRTPYEQYF. CDR3 coding DNA: TGTGCCAGCAGCTCCAGGACACCCTACGAGCAGTACTTC. This chain links TRBV5-5 with TRBJ2-7; tentative D call: TRBD1 (5 bases). The CDR3 sequence is 13 residues long. CDR1 is SGHKS, CDR2 YYEKEE, per germline (reference sequence). V lost 3 bases and J 2 bases, leaving 9 bases between the germline ends.